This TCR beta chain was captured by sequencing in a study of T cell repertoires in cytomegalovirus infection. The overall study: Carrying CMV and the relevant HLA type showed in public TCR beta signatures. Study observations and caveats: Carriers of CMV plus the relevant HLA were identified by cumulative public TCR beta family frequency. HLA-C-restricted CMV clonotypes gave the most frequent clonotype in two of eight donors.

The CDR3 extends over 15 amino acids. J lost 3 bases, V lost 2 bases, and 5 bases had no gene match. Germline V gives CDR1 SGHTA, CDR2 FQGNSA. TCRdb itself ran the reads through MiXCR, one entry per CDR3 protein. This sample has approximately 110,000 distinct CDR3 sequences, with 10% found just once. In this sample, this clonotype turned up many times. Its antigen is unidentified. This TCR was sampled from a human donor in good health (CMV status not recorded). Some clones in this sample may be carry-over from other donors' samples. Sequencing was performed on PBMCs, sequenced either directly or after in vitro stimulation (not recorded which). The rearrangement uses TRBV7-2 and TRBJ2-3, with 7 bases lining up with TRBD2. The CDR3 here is CASSLTGGRTDTQYF. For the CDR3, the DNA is TGTGCCAGCAGCTTAACGGGAGGTCGGACAGATACGCAGTATTTT.